Presented here are 10 T cell receptor beta chains from one specimen sequenced in a study of T cells in Graves' hyperthyroidism and ophthalmopathy. RNA transcripts were the template for amplifying TCR beta CDR3 regions. An initial round of RT-PCR targeting the TCR CDR3 relied on the HTBI primer set. Via MiXCR, TCRdb re-called the multiplex PCR reads, giving one row per CDR3 protein. In the table there are 200,000 to 250,000 distinct CDR3 sequences, roughly a sixth of which are singletons. The sample taken for sequencing was blood. The receptor source for this set is a woman between 45 and 65 years old with Graves' hyperthyroidism.

This clonotype was seen at least ten times. The rearrangement links TRBV20-1 to TRBJ2-5; 10 positions agree with TRBD2. The CDR3 is made up of 14 amino acids. CDR1 is DFQATT, CDR2 SNEGSKA, per germline (reference sequence). After removal of 1 base from V and 5 bases from J, the junction contained 4 bases not matched to a gene. Written as DNA, the CDR3 is TGCAGTGCTAGAGCTAGCGGGAGATTCGAGACCCAGTACTTC. This translates into CSARASGRFETQYF.

A few counts support this clonotype. The CDR3 region has the DNA TGTGCCAGCAGTGCCAGGGGGTGGGGGGCCCAAGAGACCCAGTACTTC. Its protein is CASSARGWGAQETQYF. This chain connects TRBV3-1 to TRBJ2-5; D perhaps matches TRBD1 (7 bases). V was shortened by 6 bases and J by 1 base, with 18 bases between the two germline ends. Per the germline V gene, CDR1 is LGHDT and CDR2 is YNNKEL (reference sequence). The CDR3 loop spans 16 amino acids.

This clonotype was seen a few times. V usage is TRBV2 and J usage is TRBJ1-1; D is unresolved. This CDR3 is 13 amino acids long. V lost 8 bases and J 5 bases, leaving 15 bases between the germline ends. CDR1 and CDR2 from the germline V gene are SNHLY and FYNNEI. CDR3: CASGGWGRTEAFF. DNA for the CDR3: TGTGCCAGCGGTGGGTGGGGTAGGACTGAAGCTTTCTTT.

In its sample, this clonotype was seen many times. The rearrangement links TRBV20-1 to TRBJ1-1; D unclear. Germline CDR1 DFQATT, CDR2 SNEGSKA (reference sequence). The V end was cut by 3 bases, the J end by 3 bases, with 11 bases between. The CDR3 totals 13 residues. DNA of the CDR3: TGCAGTGCTAGGGCGACACTAGACACTGAAGCTTTCTTT. This sequence encodes CSARATLDTEAFF.

This clonotype was found many times. J is TRBJ1-1 and V is TRBV30; 7 bases are a match to TRBD1. CDR3 size: 14 residues. CDR1 GTSNPN and CDR2 SVGIG come from the germline V gene (reference sequence). The junction had 7 bases not matched to a gene; V was cut back by 1 base and J by 5 bases. This CDR3 reads CAWSAWDSRTEAFF. DNA of the CDR3: TGTGCCTGGAGTGCCTGGGACAGTCGGACTGAAGCTTTCTTT.

This clonotype was detected many times. The chain is built from TRBV19 and TRBJ1-1, with D perhaps matching TRBD1 (5 bases). In germline, CDR1 is LNHDA, CDR2 SQIVND (reference sequence). The germline V and J ends were trimmed by 6 bases and 1 base, with 15 bases remaining between them. The CDR3 totals 15 residues. CDR3 region: CASRKPGGRNTEAFF. CDR3 DNA sequence: TGTGCCAGTAGGAAACCTGGGGGTCGGAACACTGAAGCTTTCTTT.

This clonotype occurred many times. The CDR3 bases are TGTGCCAGCACCTCGACAGGAGGAGCGACTGAAGCTTTCTTT. This translates into CASTSTGGATEAFF. The chain is built from TRBV12-3 or TRBV12-4 and TRBJ1-1; possibly TRBD1 for D (6 bases). The ends were cut back, 7 bases at V and 5 bases at J, with 17 bases in the middle. This CDR3 is 14 amino acids long.

This clonotype was counted at least ten times. V and J are TRBV5-6 and TRBJ2-3; D is perhaps TRBD2 (6 bases). Per the germline V gene, CDR1 is SGHDT and CDR2 is YYEEEE. This CDR3 has 17 residues. Trimming cost V 4 bases and J 5 bases, with 23 bases left between them. The CDR3 sequence is CASSVGVWRDRGDTQYF. CDR3 DNA: TGTGCCAGCAGCGTGGGTGTATGGCGGGATCGGGGAGATACGCAGTATTTT.

The rearrangement links TRBV11-2 to TRBJ1-1, with TRBD1 matching over 7 bases. Trimming removed 8 bases from V and 2 bases from J; junction bases left unmatched: 8. The CDR3 is 14 amino acids. Germline CDR1 SGHAT, CDR2 FQNNGV. CDR3 DNA sequence: TGTGCCAGCTACACCGGGACAGCCAACACTGAAGCTTTCTTT. Amino acid sequence: CASYTGTANTEAFF.

There are a few counts of this clonotype. J is TRBJ1-3 and V is TRBV20-1; maybe TRBD1 (5 bases). V was clipped by 0 bases and J by 4 bases, with 10 bases between them. Per the germline V gene, CDR1 is DFQATT and CDR2 is SNEGSKA (reference sequence). The CDR3 is 14 amino acids. CDR3 sequence reads: CSARDRDGGNTIYF. The CDR3 bases are TGCAGTGCTAGAGACCGGGACGGAGGAAACACCATATATTTT.